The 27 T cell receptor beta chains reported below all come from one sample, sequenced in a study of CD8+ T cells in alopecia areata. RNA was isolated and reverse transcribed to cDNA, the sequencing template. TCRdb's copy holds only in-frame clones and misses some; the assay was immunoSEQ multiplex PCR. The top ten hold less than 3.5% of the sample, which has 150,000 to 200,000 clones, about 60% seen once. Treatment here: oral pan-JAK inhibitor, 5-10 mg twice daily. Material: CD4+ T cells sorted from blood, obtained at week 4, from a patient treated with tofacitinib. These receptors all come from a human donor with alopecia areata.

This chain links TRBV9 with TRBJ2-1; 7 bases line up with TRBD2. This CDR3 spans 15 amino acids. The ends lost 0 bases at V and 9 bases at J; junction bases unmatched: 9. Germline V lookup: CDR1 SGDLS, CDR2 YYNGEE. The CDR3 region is CASSVAGGGRFEQFF. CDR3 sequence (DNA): TGTGCCAGCAGCGTAGCTGGCGGGGGAAGATTTGAGCAGTTCTTC.

For the CDR3, the DNA is TGCGCCAGCAGCTTGTGGCCGGGACAGGGAAGTTCCTACGAGCAGTACTTC. This codes for CASSLWPGQGSSYEQYF. This chain joins TRBV5-1 and TRBJ2-7; 9 positions agree with TRBD1. CDR1 and CDR2 (germline): SGHRS, YFSETQ. The ends lost 1 base at V and 1 base at J; junction bases unmatched: 9. The CDR3 consists of 17 residues.

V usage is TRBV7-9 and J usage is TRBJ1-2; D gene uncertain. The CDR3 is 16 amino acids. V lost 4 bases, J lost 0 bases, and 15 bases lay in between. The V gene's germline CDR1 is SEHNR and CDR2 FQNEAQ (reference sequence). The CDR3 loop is CASSSTRTRSNYGYTF. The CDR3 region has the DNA TGTGCCAGCAGCTCCACTCGGACCCGTTCTAACTATGGCTACACCTTC.

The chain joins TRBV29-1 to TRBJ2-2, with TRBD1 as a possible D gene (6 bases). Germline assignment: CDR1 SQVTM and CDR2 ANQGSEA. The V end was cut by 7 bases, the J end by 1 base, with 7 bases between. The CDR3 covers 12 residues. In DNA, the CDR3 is TGCAGCGGGACAGAGAACACCGGGGAGCTGTTTTTT. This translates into CSGTENTGELFF.

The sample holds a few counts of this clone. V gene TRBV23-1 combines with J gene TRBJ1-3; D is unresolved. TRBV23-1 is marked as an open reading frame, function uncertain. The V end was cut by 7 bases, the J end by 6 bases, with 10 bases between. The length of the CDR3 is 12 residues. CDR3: CASKEWPNTIYF. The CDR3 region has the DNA TGCGCCAGCAAGGAGTGGCCAAACACCATATATTTT.

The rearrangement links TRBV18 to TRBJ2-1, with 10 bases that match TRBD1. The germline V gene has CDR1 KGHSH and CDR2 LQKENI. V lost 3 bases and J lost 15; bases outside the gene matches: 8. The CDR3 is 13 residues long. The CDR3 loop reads CASSPFRQGALFF. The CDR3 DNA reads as TGTGCCAGCTCACCCTTTCGACAGGGGGCGTTGTTCTTC.

The CDR3 reads CASNGFPNEKLFF. CDR3 DNA sequence: TGTGCCAGCAATGGGTTTCCTAATGAAAAACTGTTTTTT. This rearrangement joins TRBV2 to TRBJ1-4, with unresolved D. V gave up 7 bases and J gave up 3 bases, with 9 bases separating them. CDR1 and CDR2 from the germline V gene are SNHLY and FYNNEI. The CDR3 sequence is 13 residues long.

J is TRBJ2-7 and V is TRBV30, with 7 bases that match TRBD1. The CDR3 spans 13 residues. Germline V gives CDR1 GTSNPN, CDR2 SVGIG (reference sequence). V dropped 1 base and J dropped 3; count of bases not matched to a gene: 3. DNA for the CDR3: TGTGCCTGGAGTGCAGGGGGTAGCTACGAGCAGTACTTC. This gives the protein CAWSAGGSYEQYF.

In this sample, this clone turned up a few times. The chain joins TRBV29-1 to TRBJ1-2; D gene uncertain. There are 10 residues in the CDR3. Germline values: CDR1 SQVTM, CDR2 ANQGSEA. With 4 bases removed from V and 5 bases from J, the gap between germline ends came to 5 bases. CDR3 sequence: CSVVGYGYTF. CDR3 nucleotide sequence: TGCAGCGTTGTTGGATATGGCTACACCTTC.

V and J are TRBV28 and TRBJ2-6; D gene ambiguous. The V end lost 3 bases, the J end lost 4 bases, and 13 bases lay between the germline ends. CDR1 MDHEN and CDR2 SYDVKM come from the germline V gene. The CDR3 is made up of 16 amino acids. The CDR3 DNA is TGTGCCAGCAGTTTCCTCTCTGCTCCAGGGGCCAACGTCCTGACTTTC. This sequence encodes CASSFLSAPGANVLTF. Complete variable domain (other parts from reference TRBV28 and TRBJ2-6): DVKVTQSSRYLVKRTGEKVFLECVQDMDHENMFWYRQDPGLGLRLIYFSYDVKMKEKGDIPEGYSVSREKKERFSLILESASTNQTSMYLCASSFLSAPGANVLTFGAGSRLTVL.

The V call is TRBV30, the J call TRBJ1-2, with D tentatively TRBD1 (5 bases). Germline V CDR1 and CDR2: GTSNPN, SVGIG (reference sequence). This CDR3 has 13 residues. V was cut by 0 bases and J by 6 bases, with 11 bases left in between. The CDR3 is CAWSVGERDGYTF. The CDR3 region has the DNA TGTGCCTGGAGTGTAGGGGAAAGGGATGGCTACACCTTC. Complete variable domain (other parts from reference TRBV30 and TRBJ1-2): SQTIHQWPATLVQPVGSPLSLECTVEGTSNPNLYWYRQAAGRGLQLLFYSVGIGQISSEVPQNLSASRPQDRQFILSSKKLLLSDSGFYLCAWSVGERDGYTFGSGTRLTVV.

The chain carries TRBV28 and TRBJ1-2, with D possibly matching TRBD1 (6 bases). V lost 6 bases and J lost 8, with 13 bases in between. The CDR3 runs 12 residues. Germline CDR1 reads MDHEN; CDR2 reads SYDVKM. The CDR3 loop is CASRISGGGYTF. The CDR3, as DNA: TGTGCCAGCAGGATATCTGGGGGCGGCTACACCTTC.

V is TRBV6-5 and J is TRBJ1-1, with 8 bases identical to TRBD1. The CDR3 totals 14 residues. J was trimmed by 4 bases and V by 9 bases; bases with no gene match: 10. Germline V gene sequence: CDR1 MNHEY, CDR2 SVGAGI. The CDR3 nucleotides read TGTGCCAGTAAAGGGCAGGGGGCAAGCACTGAAGCTTTCTTT. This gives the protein CASKGQGASTEAFF.

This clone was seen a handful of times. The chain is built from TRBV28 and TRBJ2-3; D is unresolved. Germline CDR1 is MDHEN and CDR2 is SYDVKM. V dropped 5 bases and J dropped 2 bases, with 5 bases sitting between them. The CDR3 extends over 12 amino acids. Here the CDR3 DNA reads TGTGCCAGCAGTCCGAACACAGATACGCAGTATTTT. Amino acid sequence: CASSPNTDTQYF.

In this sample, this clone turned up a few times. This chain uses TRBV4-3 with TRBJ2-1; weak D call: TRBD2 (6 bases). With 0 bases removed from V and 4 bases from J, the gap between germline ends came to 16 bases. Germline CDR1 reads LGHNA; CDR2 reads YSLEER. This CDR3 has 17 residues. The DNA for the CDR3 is TGCGCCAGCAGCCAAGACCCTGGGGGGTTTTCATACAATGAGCAGTTCTTC. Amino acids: CASSQDPGGFSYNEQFF.

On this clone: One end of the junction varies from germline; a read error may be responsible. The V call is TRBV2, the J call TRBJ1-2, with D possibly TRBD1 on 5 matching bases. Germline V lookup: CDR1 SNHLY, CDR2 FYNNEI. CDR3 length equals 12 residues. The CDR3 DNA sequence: TGTGCCAGCAGGAGGGACCAGGCAGGCAACCCTTTC. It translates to CASRRDQAGNPF. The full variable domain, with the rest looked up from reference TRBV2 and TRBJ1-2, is EPEVTQTPSHQVTQMGQEVILRCVPISNHLYFYWYRQILGQKVEFLVSFYNNEISEKSEIFDDQFSVERPDGSNFTLKIRSTKLEDSAMYFCASRRDQAGNPFGSGTRLTVV.

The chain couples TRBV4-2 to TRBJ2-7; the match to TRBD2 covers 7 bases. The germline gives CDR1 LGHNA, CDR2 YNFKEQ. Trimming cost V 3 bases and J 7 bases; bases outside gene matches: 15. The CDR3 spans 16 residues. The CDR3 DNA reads TGTGCCAGCAGCCAGGGAGGGCCCCGTACCCTACGAGAGCAGTACTTC. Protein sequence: CASSQGGPRTLREQYF.

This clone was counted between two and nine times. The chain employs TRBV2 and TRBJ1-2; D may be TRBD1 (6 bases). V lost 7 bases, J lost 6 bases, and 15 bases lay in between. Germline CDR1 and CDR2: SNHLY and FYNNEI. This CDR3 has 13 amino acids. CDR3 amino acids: CASIRQGMDGYTF. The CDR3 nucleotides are TGTGCCAGCATTCGCCAGGGGATGGATGGCTACACCTTC.

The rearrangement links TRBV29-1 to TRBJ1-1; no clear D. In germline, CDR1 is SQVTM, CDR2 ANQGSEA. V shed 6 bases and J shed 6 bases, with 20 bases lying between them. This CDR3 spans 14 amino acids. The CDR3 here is CSVNGFRVEAEAFF. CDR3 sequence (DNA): TGCAGCGTCAACGGGTTTAGGGTGGAAGCTGAAGCTTTCTTT.

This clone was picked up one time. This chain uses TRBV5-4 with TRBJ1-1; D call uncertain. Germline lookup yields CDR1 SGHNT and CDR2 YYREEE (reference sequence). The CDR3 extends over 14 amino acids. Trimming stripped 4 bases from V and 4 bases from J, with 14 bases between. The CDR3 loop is CASSLAAEATEAFF. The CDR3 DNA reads TGTGCCAGCAGCCTGGCGGCCGAGGCCACTGAAGCTTTCTTT.

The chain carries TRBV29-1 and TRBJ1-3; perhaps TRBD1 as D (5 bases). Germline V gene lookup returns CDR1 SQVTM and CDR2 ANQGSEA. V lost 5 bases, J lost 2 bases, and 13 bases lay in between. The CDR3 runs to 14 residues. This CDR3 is CSVFQGVAGNTIYF. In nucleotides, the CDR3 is TGCAGCGTTTTCCAAGGGGTTGCTGGAAACACCATATATTTT. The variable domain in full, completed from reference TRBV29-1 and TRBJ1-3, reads SAVISQKPSRDICQRGTSLTIQCQVDSQVTMMFWYRQQPGQSLTLIATANQGSEATYESGFVIDKFPISRPNLTFSTLTVSNMSPEDSSIYLCSVFQGVAGNTIYFGEGSWLTVV.

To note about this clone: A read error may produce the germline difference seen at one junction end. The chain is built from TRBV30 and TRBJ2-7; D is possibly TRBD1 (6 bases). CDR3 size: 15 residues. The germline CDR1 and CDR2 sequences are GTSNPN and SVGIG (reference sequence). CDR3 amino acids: CARSGGSDTIYEQYF. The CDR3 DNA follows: TGTGCCCGGAGTGGGGGCTCGGACACAATCTACGAGCAGTACTTC.

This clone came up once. CDR3 in DNA: TGCGCCAGCAGCGTCGCTCCGAATAACAACTATGGCTACACCTTC. Translated: CASSVAPNNNYGYTF. The chain is built from TRBV5-1 and TRBJ1-2; D gene ambiguous. V dropped 4 bases and J dropped 2 bases, with 15 bases sitting between them. Germline CDR1 SGHRS, CDR2 YFSETQ. CDR3 length: 15 amino acids.

In DNA form, the CDR3 reads TGTGCCAGCAGCTCTATAGGGGACGAGCAGTACTTC. Protein product: CASSSIGDEQYF. The rearrangement uses TRBV7-4 and TRBJ2-7; weak D call: TRBD1 (5 bases). Germline CDR1 and CDR2: SGHVT and SQSDAQ. CDR3 length equals 12 residues. V lost 4 bases, J lost 5 bases, and 9 bases lay in between. The full variable domain, rest sourced from reference TRBV7-4 and TRBJ2-7, is GAGVSQSPRYKVAKRGRDVALRCDSISGHVTLYWYRQTLGQGSEVLTYSQSDAQRDKSGRPSGRFSAERPERSVSTLKIQRTEQGDSAVYLCASSSIGDEQYFGPGTRLTVT.

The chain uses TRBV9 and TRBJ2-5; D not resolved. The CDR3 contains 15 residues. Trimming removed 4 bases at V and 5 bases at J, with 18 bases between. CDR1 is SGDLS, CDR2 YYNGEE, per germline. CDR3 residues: CASSPRTHSSETQYF. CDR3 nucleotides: TGTGCCAGCAGCCCTCGGACCCACTCGTCCGAGACCCAGTACTTC.

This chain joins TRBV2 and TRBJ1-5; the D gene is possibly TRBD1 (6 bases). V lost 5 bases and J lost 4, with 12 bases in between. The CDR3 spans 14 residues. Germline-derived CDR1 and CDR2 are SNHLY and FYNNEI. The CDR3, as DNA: TGTGCCAGCAGTCTACAGGGCTATAATCAGCCCCAGCATTTT. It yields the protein CASSLQGYNQPQHF.

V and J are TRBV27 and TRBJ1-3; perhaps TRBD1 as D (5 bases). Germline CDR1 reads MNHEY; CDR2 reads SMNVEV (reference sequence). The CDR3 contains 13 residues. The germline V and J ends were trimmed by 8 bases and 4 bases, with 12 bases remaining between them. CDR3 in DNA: TGTGCCAGCCGGGACTTCGGAGGAAACACCATATATTTT. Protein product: CASRDFGGNTIYF.